These 26 T cell receptor beta chains were all obtained from the same sample, sequenced in a study of CD8+CD57+ T cells in acquired aplastic anemia. The authors sequenced patients whose flow cytometry had shown CD8+CD57+ cell expansion. Template material for TCR beta VDJ and CDR3 profiling consisted of genomic DNA. MiXCR was run by TCRdb on the reads, yielding one entry per CDR3 protein. The sample holds 190,000 or so distinct CDR3 sequences; approximately 52% are singletons and the top ten take about 2%. The sequencing input was sorted CD4+, CD8+, or CD8+CD57+ T cells (not recorded which) from PBMCs. All receptors come from a human donor with aplastic anemia.

This clonotype occurred a few times. The gene calls are TRBV28 and TRBJ2-5, with D hard to call. This CDR3 is 14 amino acids long. V lost 5 bases and J 1 base, leaving 11 bases between the germline ends. Germline V gene lookup returns CDR1 MDHEN and CDR2 SYDVKM. DNA for the CDR3: TGTGCCAGCAGTCCCGGCCAGGCCCAAGAGACCCAGTACTTC. This codes for CASSPGQAQETQYF.

This clonotype was picked up many times. The V gene is TRBV24-1, the J gene TRBJ2-5; TRBD1 is a possible D gene (6 bases). The CDR3 is made up of 14 amino acids. The ends were cut back, 5 bases at V and 5 bases at J, with 14 bases in the middle. Germline V gene lookup returns CDR1 KGHDR and CDR2 SFDVKD. CDR3 sequence: CATSARWGPETQYF. CDR3 bases: TGTGCCACCAGTGCGAGATGGGGGCCGGAGACCCAGTACTTC.

In its sample, this clonotype was seen many times. The chain links TRBV4-1 to TRBJ1-1, with D uncertain. The CDR3 totals 15 residues. V lost 0 bases and J lost 3, with 11 bases in between. Germline lookup yields CDR1 MGHRA and CDR2 YSYEKL. The CDR3 is CASSQDQASDTEAFF. Written as DNA, the CDR3 is TGCGCCAGCAGCCAAGATCAGGCCAGTGACACTGAAGCTTTCTTT.

As to this clonotype: A read error may be the cause here, since a much bigger clone is one base away. The chain couples TRBV11-3 to TRBJ2-5, with D perhaps matching TRBD2 (5 bases). The germline gives CDR1 SGHNT, CDR2 YENEEA. The CDR3 totals 16 residues. CDR3 in DNA: TGTGGCAGCAGCTTAGAGGGTCCTACCACCCAAGAGACCCAGTACTTC. Protein product: CGSSLEGPTTQETQYF.

This clonotype was recorded a few times. The gene calls are TRBV20-1 and TRBJ1-6; D is uncertain. The CDR3 sequence is 11 residues long. V gave up 0 bases and J gave up 18 bases, with 12 bases separating them. Germline V gives CDR1 DFQATT, CDR2 SNEGSKA (reference sequence). The DNA of the CDR3 is TGCAGTGCTAGAGAAGCCGCTACCCACCACTTT. This sequence encodes CSAREAATHHF.

The chain recombines TRBV24-1 with TRBJ1-1; perhaps TRBD1 as D (6 bases). The ends were cut back, 9 bases at V and 5 bases at J, with 9 bases in the middle. Looked up from germline, CDR1 is KGHDR and CDR2 is SFDVKD. There are 11 residues in the CDR3. The CDR3 DNA is TGTGCCACCGGGCAGGGGACTGAAGCTTTCTTT. Protein: CATGQGTEAFF.

Here the CDR3 DNA reads TGTGCCAGCAGCTTACGGGCAGGGGATGAAAAACTGTTTTTT. Translated, it gives CASSLRAGDEKLFF. The V gene is TRBV7-6, the J gene TRBJ1-4; tentative D call: TRBD1 (6 bases). The germline V and J ends were trimmed by 2 bases and 6 bases, with 10 bases remaining between them. The CDR3 length is 14 residues. CDR1 is SGHVS and CDR2 is FNYEAQ in the germline V gene.

The chain carries TRBV11-1 and TRBJ2-1, with TRBD2 as a possible D gene (5 bases). Germline V lookup: CDR1 SGHAT, CDR2 FQDESV (reference sequence). This CDR3 spans 14 amino acids. V was cut by 0 bases and J by 4 bases, with 7 bases left in between. The CDR3 DNA sequence: TGTGCCAGCAGCTTAGCTGGGAGTTACAATGAGCAGTTCTTC. Translating gives CASSLAGSYNEQFF.

This clonotype was seen ten or more times. The chain uses TRBV12-3 or TRBV12-4 and TRBJ1-2; 10 bases are shared with TRBD1. The length of the CDR3 is 16 residues. The V segment lost 6 bases and the J segment 5 bases; nucleotides outside the gene matches: 12. CDR3 sequence: CASRRDDRGLWYGYTF. The CDR3, as DNA: TGTGCCAGCAGACGGGATGACAGGGGGCTATGGTATGGCTACACCTTC.

The V call is TRBV7-2, the J call TRBJ1-1; maybe TRBD1 (5 bases). Deletions cut 2 bases from V and 1 base from J, with 8 bases between. Germline CDR1 is SGHTA and CDR2 is FQGNSA. This CDR3 is 14 amino acids long. For the CDR3, the DNA is TGTGCCAGCAGCTTACAGGGCAGGAACACTGAAGCTTTCTTT. This codes for CASSLQGRNTEAFF.

The chain is built from TRBV7-2 and TRBJ2-7; D may be TRBD1 or TRBD2 (5 bases each). The CDR3 spans 14 residues. Between the trimmed V and J ends, which lost 3 bases and 6 bases, there was a span of 15 bases. The germline V gene encodes CDR1 SGHTA and CDR2 FQGNSA. Here the CDR3 reads CASSFRAGSSEQYF. The DNA for the CDR3 is TGTGCCAGCAGCTTTCGGGCAGGGAGTTCCGAGCAGTACTTC.

This clonotype showed up many times. V usage is TRBV7-9 and J usage is TRBJ2-1; D possibly uses TRBD1 or TRBD2 (6 bases each). V was shortened by 4 bases and J by 10 bases, with 14 bases between the two germline ends. CDR3 size: 13 residues. Germline CDR1 is SEHNR and CDR2 is FQNEAQ (reference sequence). Written as DNA, the CDR3 is TGTGCCAGCAGCTCCCGGGGGCTTAGGGAGCAGTTCTTC. Its translation: CASSSRGLREQFF.

This clonotype was seen ten or more times. The V call is TRBV19, the J call TRBJ1-2; D not certain. The CDR3 is 14 amino acids. Trimming removed 6 bases from V and 0 bases from J, with 11 bases in between. Germline values: CDR1 LNHDA, CDR2 SQIVND (reference sequence). The DNA of the CDR3 is TGTGCCAGTAGGGTGGGCATGGCTAACTATGGCTACACCTTC. This gives the protein CASRVGMANYGYTF. The whole variable domain, remainder taken from reference TRBV19 and TRBJ1-2, is DGGITQSPKYLFRKEGQNVTLSCEQNLNHDAMYWYRQDPGQGLRLIYYSQIVNDFQKGDIAEGYSVSREKKESFPLTVTSAQKNPTAFYLCASRVGMANYGYTFGSGTRLTVV.

At least ten counts were recorded for this clonotype. The CDR3 sequence is CASSSDRKQAFF. In DNA form, the CDR3 reads TGTGCCAGCAGCTCGGACAGGAAGCAAGCTTTCTTT. This chain links TRBV5-4 with TRBJ1-1; 7 nucleotides agree with TRBD1. CDR3 length: 12 residues. V was pared by 3 bases and J by 9 bases, with 5 bases of the junction left unmatched. Germline V CDR1 and CDR2: SGHNT, YYREEE (reference sequence). Full variable domain (missing parts from reference TRBV5-4 and TRBJ1-1): ETGVTQSPTHLIKTRGQQVTLRCSSQSGHNTVSWYQQALGQGPQFIFQYYREEENGRGNFPPRFSGLQFPNYSSELNVNALELDDSALYLCASSSDRKQAFFGQGTRLTVV.

The chain combines TRBV9 with TRBJ2-7; 8 positions match TRBD2. The germline V gene has CDR1 SGDLS and CDR2 YYNGEE. The CDR3 loop spans 14 amino acids. J lost 8 bases, V lost 0 bases, and 7 bases had no gene match. CDR3 bases: TGTGCCAGCAGCGTAGACGGGGGGGTGAGGCAGCAGTACTTC. Protein sequence: CASSVDGGVRQQYF.

The table lists this clonotype with many counts. The V call is TRBV6-1, the J call TRBJ2-1, with 13 bases aligning to TRBD2. The CDR3 totals 15 residues. Germline CDR1 is MNHNS and CDR2 is SASEGT. V lost 4 bases to trimming and J lost 6 bases; unmatched junction nucleotides: 3. The CDR3 nucleotides read TGTGCCAGCAGTGCTACTAGCGGGAGGGCCAATGAGCAGTTCTTC. It yields the protein CASSATSGRANEQFF.

As regards this clonotype: A read error may be the cause here, since a much bigger clone is one base away. The CDR3 protein is CSARFAVAGGGSHVQEQYF. The DNA for the CDR3 is TGCAGTGCTAGATTCGCTGTTGCGGGGGGGGGATCCCACGTTCAGGAGCAGTACTTC. The V call is TRBV20-1, the J call TRBJ2-7; 9 bases are shared with TRBD2. The J segment lost 7 bases and the V segment lost 2 bases, leaving 24 bases of the junction unmatched. The CDR3 has 19 residues. Germline loops: CDR1 DFQATT, CDR2 SNEGSKA (reference sequence).

This clonotype has more than one count but fewer than ten. A read error is possible here, since a much larger clone lies one base away. The J gene is TRBJ1-2, the V gene TRBV6-5; D remains unclear. CDR1 MNHEY and CDR2 SVGAGI come from the germline V gene. The CDR3 extends over 16 amino acids. V gave up 0 bases and J gave up 1 base, with 12 bases separating them. The CDR3 nucleotides are TGTGCCAGCAGTTACTCGAAGGCGAGTCTTAACTATGGCTACACCTTC. It is translated as CASSYSKASLNYGYTF.

As to this clonotype: A read error is possible here, since a much larger clone lies one base away. The chain couples TRBV5-4 to TRBJ2-1; perhaps D is TRBD1 or TRBD2 (5 bases each). Per the germline V gene, CDR1 is SGHNT and CDR2 is YYREEE (reference sequence). The CDR3 runs 16 residues. The CDR3, as DNA: TGTGCCAGCAGCTTCTTCGGCGGGCAAAGGGGCAATGTGCAGTTCTTC. Amino acid sequence: CASSFFGGQRGNVQFF. Full variable domain (missing parts from reference TRBV5-4 and TRBJ2-1): ETGVTQSPTHLIKTRGQQVTLRCSSQSGHNTVSWYQQALGQGPQFIFQYYREEENGRGNFPPRFSGLQFPNYSSELNVNALELDDSALYLCASSFFGGQRGNVQFFGPGTRLTVL.

The V call is TRBV6-5, the J call TRBJ2-3; perhaps TRBD1 as D (5 bases). Germline CDR1 reads MNHEY; CDR2 reads SVGAGI. V was pared by 4 bases and J by 4 bases, with 12 bases between. The CDR3 sequence is 14 residues long. The CDR3 DNA reads as TGTGCCAGCAGTTCAAGAACAGGCGCAGATACGCAGTATTTT. Protein product: CASSSRTGADTQYF.

As regards this clonotype: One base away lies a much larger clone, so this may be a sequencing read error. The genes are TRBV5-5 and TRBJ1-5, with D unclear. The CDR3 spans 16 residues. Germline assignment: CDR1 SGHKS and CDR2 YYEKEE (reference sequence). CDR3 in amino acids: CASGLGWVQSNQPQHF. The CDR3 bases are TGTGCCAGCGGCTTGGGATGGGTGCAGAGCAATCAGCCCCAGCATTTT. The whole variable domain, filled in from reference TRBV5-5 and TRBJ1-5, reads DAGVTQSPTHLIKTRGQQVTLRCSPISGHKSVSWYQQVLGQGPQFIFQYYEKEERGRGNFPDRFSARQFPNYSSELNVNALLLGDSALYLCASGLGWVQSNQPQHFGDGTRLSIL.

This clonotype was seen at least ten times. This chain joins TRBV7-3 and TRBJ2-3, with 8 nucleotides matching TRBD2. Germline loops: CDR1 SGHTA, CDR2 FQGTGA. V lost 5 bases, J lost 2 bases, and 6 bases stayed unmatched. CDR3 length: 15 residues. CDR3 loop: CASSPTGGFTDTQYF. For the CDR3, the DNA is TGTGCCAGCAGCCCCACGGGGGGGTTCACAGATACGCAGTATTTT.

This clonotype was found many times. The chain combines TRBV7-2 with TRBJ1-3; D ambiguous. This CDR3 contains 15 residues. CDR1 is SGHTA and CDR2 is FQGNSA in the germline V gene. The germline V and J ends were trimmed by 3 bases and 3 bases, with 12 bases remaining between them. DNA for the CDR3: TGTGCCAGCAGCTTGACGGGCCTGGGTGGAAACACCATATATTTT. It codes for CASSLTGLGGNTIYF. The full variable domain, its missing parts supplied by reference TRBV7-2 and TRBJ1-3, is GAGVSQSPSNKVTEKGKDVELRCDPISGHTALYWYRQSLGQGLEFLIYFQGNSAPDKSGLPSDRFSAERTGGSVSTLTIQRTQQEDSAVYLCASSLTGLGGNTIYFGEGSWLTVV.

The chain carries TRBV2 and TRBJ1-6; 7 bases align to TRBD1. The CDR3 totals 14 residues. CDR1 and CDR2 from the germline V gene are SNHLY and FYNNEI. V lost 7 bases, J lost 8 bases, and 8 bases stayed unmatched. CDR3 protein: CASKLRDSHSPLHF. The CDR3 DNA sequence: TGTGCCAGCAAGCTCCGGGACAGCCATTCACCCCTCCACTTT.

CDR3 coding DNA: TGCAGTGCTACCACTAAGAACACTGAAGCTTTCTTT. As protein: CSATTKNTEAFF. The gene calls are TRBV20-1 and TRBJ1-1; D uncertain. V lost 4 bases and J 1 base, leaving 7 bases between the germline ends. The CDR3 loop spans 12 amino acids. Germline-derived CDR1 and CDR2 are DFQATT and SNEGSKA (reference sequence).

This clonotype was found a few times. The V gene is TRBV18, the J gene TRBJ1-1; D is perhaps TRBD1 (6 bases). Trimming left V 6 bases short and J 4 bases short, with 21 bases between. Germline lookup yields CDR1 KGHSH and CDR2 LQKENI. The CDR3 consists of 16 residues. The CDR3 region has the DNA TGTGCCAGCTCTAACCGACCGGTGGGGGGCAGCACTGAAGCTTTCTTT. It is translated as CASSNRPVGGSTEAFF.